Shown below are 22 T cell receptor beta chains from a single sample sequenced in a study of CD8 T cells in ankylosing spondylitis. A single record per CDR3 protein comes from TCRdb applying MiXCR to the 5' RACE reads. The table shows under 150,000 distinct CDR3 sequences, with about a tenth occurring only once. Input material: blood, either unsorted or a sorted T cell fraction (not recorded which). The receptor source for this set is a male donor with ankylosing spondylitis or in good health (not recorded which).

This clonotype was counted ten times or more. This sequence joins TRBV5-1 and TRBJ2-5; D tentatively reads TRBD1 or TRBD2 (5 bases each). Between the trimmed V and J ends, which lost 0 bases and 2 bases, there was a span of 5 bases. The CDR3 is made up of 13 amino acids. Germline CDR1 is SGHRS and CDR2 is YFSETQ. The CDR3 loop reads CASSLGGQETQYF. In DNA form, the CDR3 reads TGCGCCAGCAGCTTGGGGGGGCAAGAGACCCAGTACTTC.

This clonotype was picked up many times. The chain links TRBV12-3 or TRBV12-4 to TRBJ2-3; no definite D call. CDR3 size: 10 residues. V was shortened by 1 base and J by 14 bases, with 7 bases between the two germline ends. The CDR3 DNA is TGTGCCAGCAGTTTAGAAGGCATGTATTTT. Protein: CASSLEGMYF.

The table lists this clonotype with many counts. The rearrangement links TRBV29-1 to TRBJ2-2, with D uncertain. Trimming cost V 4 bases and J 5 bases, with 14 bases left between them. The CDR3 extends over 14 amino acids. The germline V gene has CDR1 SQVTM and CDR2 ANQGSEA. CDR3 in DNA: TGCAGCGTTGGAGATACCGGACGGACCGGGGAGCTGTTTTTT. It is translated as CSVGDTGRTGELFF.

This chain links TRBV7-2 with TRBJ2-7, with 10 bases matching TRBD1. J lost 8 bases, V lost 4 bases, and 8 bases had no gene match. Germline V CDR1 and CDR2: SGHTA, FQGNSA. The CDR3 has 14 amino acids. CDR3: CASSSGTGEGKQYF. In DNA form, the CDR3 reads TGTGCCAGCAGCTCAGGGACAGGGGAGGGAAAGCAGTACTTC.

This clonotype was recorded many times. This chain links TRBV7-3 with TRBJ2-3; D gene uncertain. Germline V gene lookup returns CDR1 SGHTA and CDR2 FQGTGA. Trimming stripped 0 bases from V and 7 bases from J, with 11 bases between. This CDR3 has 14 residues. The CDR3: CASSLTAAGHTQYF. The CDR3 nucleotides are TGTGCCAGCAGCTTAACGGCGGCTGGCCATACGCAGTATTTT.

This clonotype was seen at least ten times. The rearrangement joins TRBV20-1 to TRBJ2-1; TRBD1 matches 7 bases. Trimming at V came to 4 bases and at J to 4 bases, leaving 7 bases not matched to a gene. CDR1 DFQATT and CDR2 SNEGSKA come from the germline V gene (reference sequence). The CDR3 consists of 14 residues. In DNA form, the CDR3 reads TGCAGTGCTACTTGGGACAGCCGTTACAATGAGCAGTTCTTC. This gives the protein CSATWDSRYNEQFF.

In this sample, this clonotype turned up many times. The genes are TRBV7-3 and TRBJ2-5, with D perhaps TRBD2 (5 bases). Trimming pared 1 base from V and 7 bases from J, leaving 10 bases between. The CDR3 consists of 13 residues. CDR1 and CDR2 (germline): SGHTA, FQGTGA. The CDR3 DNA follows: TGTGCCAGCAGCTTAAACGGGGTTGGGACCCAGTACTTC. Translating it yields CASSLNGVGTQYF.

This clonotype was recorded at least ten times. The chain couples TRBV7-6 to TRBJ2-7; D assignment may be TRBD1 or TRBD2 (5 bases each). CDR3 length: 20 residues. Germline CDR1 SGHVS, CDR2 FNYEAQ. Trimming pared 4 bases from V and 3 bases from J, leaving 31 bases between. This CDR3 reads CASSSLRRDPNSLIDYEQYF. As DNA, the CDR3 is TGTGCCAGCAGCTCCCTACGACGGGACCCAAATAGCCTTATCGACTACGAGCAGTACTTC.

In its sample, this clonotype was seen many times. The CDR3 sequence: CASSLSRTSGYNEQFF. CDR3 nucleotides: TGTGCCAGCAGCTTGTCGAGGACTAGCGGTTACAATGAGCAGTTCTTC. The chain combines TRBV7-2 with TRBJ2-1, with 10 bases identical to TRBD2. Germline CDR1 and CDR2: SGHTA and FQGNSA. The CDR3 sequence is 16 residues long. Unmatched junction bases numbered 6, after V lost 3 bases and J lost 4 bases.

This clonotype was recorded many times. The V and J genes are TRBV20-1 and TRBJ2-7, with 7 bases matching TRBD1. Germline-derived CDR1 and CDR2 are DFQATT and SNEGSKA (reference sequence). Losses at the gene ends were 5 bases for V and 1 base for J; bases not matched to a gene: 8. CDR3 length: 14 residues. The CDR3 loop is CSALRQGPSYEQYF. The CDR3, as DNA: TGCAGTGCTCTAAGACAGGGCCCTTCCTACGAGCAGTACTTC.

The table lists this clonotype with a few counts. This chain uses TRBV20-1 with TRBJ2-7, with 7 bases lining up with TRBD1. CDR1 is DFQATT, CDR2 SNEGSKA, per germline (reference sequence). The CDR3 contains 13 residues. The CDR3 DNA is TGCAGGGCCGGGACAGAGAATACCTACGAGCAGTACTTC. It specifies CRAGTENTYEQYF.

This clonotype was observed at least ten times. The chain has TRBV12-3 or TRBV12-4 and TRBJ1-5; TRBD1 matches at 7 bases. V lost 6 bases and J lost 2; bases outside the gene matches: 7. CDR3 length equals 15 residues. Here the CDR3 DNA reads TGTGCCAGCAGGACAGGGACCTGGGGCAATCAGCCCCAGCATTTT. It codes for CASRTGTWGNQPQHF.

The CDR3 spells CSVDAGGSYEQYF. In DNA form, the CDR3 reads TGCAGCGTTGACGCGGGAGGATCCTACGAGCAGTACTTC. The chain carries TRBV29-1 and TRBJ2-7; 8 bases match TRBD2. Looked up from germline, CDR1 is SQVTM and CDR2 is ANQGSEA. The CDR3 is made up of 13 amino acids. V lost 3 bases to trimming and J lost 1 base; unmatched junction nucleotides: 2.

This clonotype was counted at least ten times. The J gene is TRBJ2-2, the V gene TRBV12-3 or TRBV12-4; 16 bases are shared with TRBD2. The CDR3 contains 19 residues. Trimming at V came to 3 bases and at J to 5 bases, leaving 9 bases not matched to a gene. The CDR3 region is CASSFLGTSGRAGTGELFF. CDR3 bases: TGTGCCAGCAGTTTCTTAGGGACTAGCGGGAGGGCCGGAACCGGGGAGCTGTTTTTT.

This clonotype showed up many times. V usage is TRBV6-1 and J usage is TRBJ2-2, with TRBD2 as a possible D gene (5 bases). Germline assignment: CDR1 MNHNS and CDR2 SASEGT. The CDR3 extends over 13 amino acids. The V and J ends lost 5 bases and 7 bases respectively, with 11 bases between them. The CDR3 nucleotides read TGTGCCAGCAGTCGGGATGTGGGCGGGGAGCTGTTTTTT. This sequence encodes CASSRDVGGELFF.

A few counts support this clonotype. CDR3 loop: CASSSGLAGVHEQFF. CDR3 bases: TGTGCCAGCAGTTCCGGACTAGCGGGAGTTCATGAGCAGTTCTTC. This sequence joins TRBV27 and TRBJ2-1; 13 positions match TRBD2. J was trimmed by 8 bases and V by 4 bases; bases with no gene match: 5. CDR3 size: 15 residues. Germline assignment: CDR1 MNHEY and CDR2 SMNVEV (reference sequence).

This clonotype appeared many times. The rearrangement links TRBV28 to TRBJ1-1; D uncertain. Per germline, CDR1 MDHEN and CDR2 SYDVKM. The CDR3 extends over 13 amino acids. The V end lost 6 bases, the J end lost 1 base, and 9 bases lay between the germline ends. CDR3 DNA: TGTGCCAGCAGGGTTGGGGAGAACACTGAAGCTTTCTTT. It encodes CASRVGENTEAFF.

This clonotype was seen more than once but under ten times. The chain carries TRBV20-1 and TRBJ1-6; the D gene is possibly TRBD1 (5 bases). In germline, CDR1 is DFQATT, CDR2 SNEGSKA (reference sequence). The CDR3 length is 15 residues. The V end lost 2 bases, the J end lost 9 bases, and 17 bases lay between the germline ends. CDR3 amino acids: CSARRPDMNLSPLHF. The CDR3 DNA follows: TGCAGTGCTAGACGACCGGACATGAATCTTTCACCCCTCCACTTT.

The CDR3 nucleotides are TGTGCCAGCCCTCGGGGCGGGAGGCATGAGCAGTTCTTC. Translating gives CASPRGGRHEQFF. The chain employs TRBV28 and TRBJ2-1; 8 bases match TRBD2. The CDR3 loop spans 13 amino acids. CDR1 MDHEN and CDR2 SYDVKM come from the germline V gene. Trimming took 8 bases from V and 8 from J; bases not matched to a gene: 8.

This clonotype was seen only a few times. The CDR3 loop reads CASSQPGPFYNEQFF. CDR3 sequence (DNA): TGTGCCAGCAGCCAACCGGGTCCCTTCTACAATGAGCAGTTCTTC. V usage is TRBV3-1 and J usage is TRBJ2-1, with no clear D. Trimming removed 2 bases at V and 3 bases at J, with 11 bases between. Germline loops: CDR1 LGHDT, CDR2 YNNKEL (reference sequence). The CDR3 length is 15 residues.

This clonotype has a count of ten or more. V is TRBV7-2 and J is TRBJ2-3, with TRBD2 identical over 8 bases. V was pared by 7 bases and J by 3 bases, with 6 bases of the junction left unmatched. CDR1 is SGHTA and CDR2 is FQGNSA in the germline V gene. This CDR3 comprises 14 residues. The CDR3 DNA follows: TGTGCCAGCATCTCACTAGCGGCGACAGATACGCAGTATTTT. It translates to CASISLAATDTQYF.

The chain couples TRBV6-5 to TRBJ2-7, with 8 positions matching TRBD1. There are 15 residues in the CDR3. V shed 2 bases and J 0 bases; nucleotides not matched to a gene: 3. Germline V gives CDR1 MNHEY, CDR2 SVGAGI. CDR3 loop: CASSYAGGDSYEQYF. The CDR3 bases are TGTGCCAGCAGTTACGCAGGGGGCGACTCCTACGAGCAGTACTTC.